The T cell receptor (beta chain) under discussion was sequenced for a study of blood T cell repertoires in COVID-19. As for the study in general: Acute and convalescent COVID-19 specimens originated in the United States, Italy and Spain. PBMCs, B-cell-depleted T cells, or T cells were the source of the cDNA or gDNA that made up the material.

In its sample, this clone was seen once. The CDR3 runs to 15 residues. CDR1 and CDR2 (germline): LGHNA, YNFKEQ. Trimming pared 0 bases from V and 2 bases from J, leaving 10 bases between. Source study methods: Amplification of reference gene primers was used by the study to estimate nucleated cell counts. Method: immunoSEQ multiplex PCR; TCRdb's copy keeps in-frame clones and lacks some. The V and J calls and clone size are taken from that table; D and trimming were inferred from the DNA. Among 200,000 to 300,000 clones listed, about 83% were seen once. What was sequenced was peripheral blood. The receptor was derived from a human donor in a cohort sampled during active COVID-19. J is TRBJ1-2 and V is TRBV4-2, with a possible D match to TRBD1 (6 bases). CDR3 coding DNA: TGTGCCAGCAGCCAAGATCGGACAGACAACTATGGCTACACCTTC. Protein sequence: CASSQDRTDNYGYTF.